A selection of T cell receptor beta chains follows, all from one sample in a study of shared clonotypes between healthy human individuals. Using immunoSEQ multiplex PCR, the repertoire was profiled, and TCRdb retains in-frame clones only, with some absent. The sample consists of 750,000 to 1,000,000 clones, 80% to 95% of them appearing once. The sample consisted of naive CD8+ T cells sorted from blood. The receptors were sampled from a young man in good health. Both conserved end residues are part of each CDR3. The order of the fields is V gene, J gene, D gene, clone size, CDR3 DNA, CDR3 protein. The D gene is left open where the match is weak. Where a row states a size, it is once, few, many or the class of an expanded clone; other rows omit it.

v_call: TRBV10-3
j_call: TRBJ2-1
d_call: TRBD1
clone_size: NA
cdr3_nt: TGTGCCATCACGGGACAGGGGCCTCTTAGTGAGCAGTTCTTC
cdr3_aa: CAITGQGPLSEQFF

v_call: TRBV7-6
j_call: TRBJ2-5
d_call: NA
clone_size: NA
cdr3_nt: TGTGCCAGCAGCTTAGAAGCAGGGTGGGAAGAGACCCAGTACTTC
cdr3_aa: CASSLEAGWEETQYF

v_call: TRBV27
j_call: TRBJ2-4
d_call: NA
clone_size: NA
cdr3_nt: TGTGCCAGCAGTTCGACCCTCTTCGAAGCCAAAAACATTCAGTACTTC
cdr3_aa: CASSSTLFEAKNIQYF

v_call: TRBV10-3
j_call: TRBJ2-3
d_call: TRBD1
clone_size: NA
cdr3_nt: TGTGCCATCAGTGGGGACAGGGGCCCAGATACGCAGTATTTT
cdr3_aa: CAISGDRGPDTQYF

v_call: TRBV5-4
j_call: TRBJ2-1
d_call: NA
clone_size: NA
cdr3_nt: TGTGCCAGCAGCTTGGCGGGGGCGGGCTCCTACAATGAGCAGTTCTTC
cdr3_aa: CASSLAGAGSYNEQFF

v_call: TRBV27
j_call: TRBJ2-1
d_call: NA
clone_size: NA
cdr3_nt: TGTGCCAGCAGTACCGAATTTTGGCCTTCGCTAACCGGGACAACGTCCGAGCAGTTCTTC
cdr3_aa: CASSTEFWPSLTGTTSEQFF

v_call: TRBV9
j_call: TRBJ2-3
d_call: TRBD1
clone_size: NA
cdr3_nt: TGTGCCAGCAGCGGATGGGACAGTAGCACAGATACGCAGTATTTT
cdr3_aa: CASSGWDSSTDTQYF

v_call: TRBV7-6
j_call: TRBJ2-1
d_call: TRBD2
clone_size: once
cdr3_nt: TGTGCCAGCAGCTTAGCGCGCACCGGGACTAGCGGGAGAGGCAATGAGCAGTTCTTC
cdr3_aa: CASSLARTGTSGRGNEQFF

v_call: TRBV27
j_call: TRBJ2-7
d_call: TRBD1
clone_size: NA
cdr3_nt: TGTGCCAGCAGTTCCTCGTTTAGAGACAGGGGGGGGTTTTACGAGCAGTACTTC
cdr3_aa: CASSSSFRDRGGFYEQYF

v_call: TRBV7-9
j_call: TRBJ1-3
d_call: TRBD1
clone_size: once
cdr3_nt: TGTGCCAGCAGCGGACAGGGGTTTGGAAACACCATATATTTT
cdr3_aa: CASSGQGFGNTIYF

v_call: TRBV19
j_call: TRBJ2-7
d_call: NA
clone_size: NA
cdr3_nt: TGTGCCAGTAGTATGGGGGGGCCGTTCAGCTACGAGCAGTACTTC
cdr3_aa: CASSMGGPFSYEQYF

v_call: TRBV27
j_call: TRBJ1-1
d_call: NA
clone_size: NA
cdr3_nt: TGTGCCAGCAGTTCGATTGAGACTTTTCGGGTTGAAGCTTTCTTT
cdr3_aa: CASSSIETFRVEAFF

v_call: TRBV6-5
j_call: TRBJ1-4
d_call: NA
clone_size: NA
cdr3_nt: TGTGCCAGCAGTTACCGCGGGGTGGCTGAAAAACTGTTTTTT
cdr3_aa: CASSYRGVAEKLFF

v_call: TRBV4-1
j_call: TRBJ2-1
d_call: TRBD2
clone_size: NA
cdr3_nt: TGCGCCAGTGACGGGGGACTAGCGGGGAACAATGAGCAGTTCTTC
cdr3_aa: CASDGGLAGNNEQFF

v_call: TRBV10-1
j_call: TRBJ1-1
d_call: TRBD1
clone_size: NA
cdr3_nt: TGCGCCAGCGCCCCGGGACAGCCAAAGAACACTGAAGCTTTCTTT
cdr3_aa: CASAPGQPKNTEAFF

v_call: TRBV7-9
j_call: TRBJ2-1
d_call: NA
clone_size: once
cdr3_nt: TGTGCCAGCAGCCTCGGGCCGGGTGAGCAGTTCTTC
cdr3_aa: CASSLGPGEQFF

v_call: TRBV13
j_call: TRBJ1-2
d_call: NA
clone_size: NA
cdr3_nt: TGTGCCAGCAGCTTCCGACAACCGTATAGTGGCTACACCTTC
cdr3_aa: CASSFRQPYSGYTF

v_call: TRBV9
j_call: TRBJ1-3
d_call: TRBD1
clone_size: NA
cdr3_nt: TGTGCCAGCACCGCGGGACAGAGCTCTGGAAACACCATATATTTT
cdr3_aa: CASTAGQSSGNTIYF

v_call: TRBV4-2
j_call: TRBJ2-2
d_call: TRBD2
clone_size: NA
cdr3_nt: TGTGCCAGCAGCCAAGAAGCGGGACTAGCCACCGGGGAGCTGTTTTTT
cdr3_aa: CASSQEAGLATGELFF

v_call: TRBV30
j_call: TRBJ2-5
d_call: NA
clone_size: NA
cdr3_nt: TGTGCCTGGAGTGGAGGGGAGACCCAGTACTTC
cdr3_aa: CAWSGGETQYF

v_call: TRBV4-1
j_call: TRBJ2-7
d_call: TRBD1
clone_size: NA
cdr3_nt: TGCGCCAGCAGCCAAACCGGGACAGGGATTTTTGAGCAGTACTTC
cdr3_aa: CASSQTGTGIFEQYF

v_call: TRBV27
j_call: TRBJ2-7
d_call: NA
clone_size: NA
cdr3_nt: TGTGCCAGCAGCCATTTTCCCCTCCCCACGACAGTTTGGGACTTCTCGGGCTACGAGCAGTACTTC
cdr3_aa: CASSHFPLPTTVWDFSGYEQYF

v_call: TRBV5-4
j_call: TRBJ2-1
d_call: TRBD2
clone_size: NA
cdr3_nt: TGTGCCAGCAGCGAAACTAGCGGGATCAATGAGCAGTTCTTC
cdr3_aa: CASSETSGINEQFF

v_call: TRBV5-1
j_call: TRBJ2-7
d_call: TRBD2
clone_size: NA
cdr3_nt: TGCGCCAGCAGCTTGAGCGGGAGATTGGACTACGAGCAGTACTTC
cdr3_aa: CASSLSGRLDYEQYF

v_call: TRBV7-9
j_call: TRBJ2-1
d_call: TRBD2
clone_size: NA
cdr3_nt: TGTGCCAGCAGCTACCGGACTAGCGGGACTGGCAATGAGCAGTTCTTC
cdr3_aa: CASSYRTSGTGNEQFF

v_call: TRBV9
j_call: TRBJ1-1
d_call: NA
clone_size: NA
cdr3_nt: TGTGCCAGCAGCGTAGATACGGTAAACACTGAAGCTTTCTTT
cdr3_aa: CASSVDTVNTEAFF

v_call: TRBV7-9
j_call: TRBJ2-1
d_call: NA
clone_size: NA
cdr3_nt: TGTGCCAGCAGCTTAGCGGGACGGGAGAAACAGTTCTTC
cdr3_aa: CASSLAGREKQFF

v_call: TRBV9
j_call: TRBJ2-5
d_call: TRBD2
clone_size: NA
cdr3_nt: TGTGCCAGCAGCGCCCGAGCGGGGGGGAGGGAGACCCAGTACTTC
cdr3_aa: CASSARAGGRETQYF

v_call: TRBV29-1
j_call: TRBJ2-7
d_call: TRBD2
clone_size: NA
cdr3_nt: TGCAGCGTTGAAGATCCGAAAGAAGCGGGAGGATTCTACGAGCAGTACTTC
cdr3_aa: CSVEDPKEAGGFYEQYF

v_call: TRBV27
j_call: TRBJ2-7
d_call: TRBD2
clone_size: NA
cdr3_nt: TGTGCCAGCAGTCCAAACCCTCCGGGACTAGCGGGAGTTGGGGGCTACGAGCAGTACTTC
cdr3_aa: CASSPNPPGLAGVGGYEQYF

v_call: TRBV28
j_call: TRBJ2-1
d_call: NA
clone_size: NA
cdr3_nt: TGTGCCAGCAGGGACAGTGATGAGCAGTTCTTC
cdr3_aa: CASRDSDEQFF

v_call: TRBV19
j_call: TRBJ2-1
d_call: TRBD2
clone_size: NA
cdr3_nt: TGTGCCAGTAGTATATTCGGCGGGAGACACTCCTACAATGAGCAGTTCTTC
cdr3_aa: CASSIFGGRHSYNEQFF

v_call: TRBV11-2
j_call: TRBJ2-7
d_call: NA
clone_size: NA
cdr3_nt: TGTGCCAGCAGCCCAATGGGGGGGGGCGGCGTCCACGAGCAGTACTTC
cdr3_aa: CASSPMGGGGVHEQYF

v_call: TRBV19
j_call: TRBJ2-1
d_call: TRBD2
clone_size: NA
cdr3_nt: TGTGCCAGTAGTATGGGTAGCGGGAGATACAATGAGCAGTTCTTC
cdr3_aa: CASSMGSGRYNEQFF